One and the same sample provided the 23 T cell receptor beta chains below, sequenced in a study of T cells in Graves' hyperthyroidism and ophthalmopathy. There were TCR beta CDR3 regions amplified from RNA transcripts. TCR CDR3 underwent first-round RT-PCR with the HTBI primer set. TCRdb independently ran MiXCR on the multiplex PCR reads; one entry per CDR3 protein. The table has about 420,000 distinct CDR3 sequences, approximately 14% seen once. Material: blood. These TCRs come from a woman aged 18-29 years with Graves' hyperthyroidism.

A few counts support this clonotype. V usage is TRBV20-1 and J usage is TRBJ1-5, with 9 bases fitting TRBD1. Germline CDR1 and CDR2: DFQATT and SNEGSKA (reference sequence). V dropped 5 bases and J dropped 3; count of bases not matched to a gene: 5. The CDR3 contains 14 residues. DNA for the CDR3: TGCAGTGCTGGACGGGACAGGGACAATCAGCCCCAGCATTTT. This gives the protein CSAGRDRDNQPQHF.

This clonotype was counted ten times or more. The chain uses TRBV7-8 and TRBJ2-5, with 7 nucleotides matching TRBD2. The junction had 7 bases not matched to a gene; V was cut back by 1 base and J by 5 bases. From germline, CDR1 is SGHVS and CDR2 FQNEAQ. The CDR3 totals 15 residues. The CDR3 is CASSLGSIGRETQYF. The CDR3 DNA sequence: TGTGCCAGCAGCTTAGGCTCTATCGGGAGGGAGACCCAGTACTTC.

This clonotype occurred many times. The chain employs TRBV7-8 and TRBJ2-5; D uncertain. CDR1 SGHVS and CDR2 FQNEAQ come from the germline V gene. Between the trimmed V and J ends, which lost 5 bases and 5 bases, there was a span of 15 bases. This CDR3 region has 14 residues. The CDR3 protein is CASSPSRIWETQYF. In DNA, the CDR3 is TGTGCCAGCAGCCCTTCGAGGATTTGGGAGACCCAGTACTTC.

Concerning this clonotype itself: Being one base from a much bigger clone, this may be a read error. The V gene is TRBV6-1, the J gene TRBJ1-3; D is uncertain. This CDR3 region has 14 residues. Germline V gives CDR1 MNHNS, CDR2 SASEGT. Trimming shortened V by 6 bases and J by 0 bases, and 9 bases separated the two germline ends. The CDR3 sequence: CASRTASSGNTIYF. The CDR3 DNA reads as TGTGCCAGCAGGACGGCTAGCTCTGGAAACACCATATATTTT.

This clonotype was counted at least ten times. V gene TRBV5-6 combines with J gene TRBJ2-7, with 7 bases identical to TRBD2. CDR1 and CDR2 from the germline V gene are SGHDT and YYEEEE. This CDR3 spans 15 amino acids. With V trimmed by 0 bases and J by 3 bases, 6 bases remained unmatched. The CDR3 nucleotides read TGTGCCAGCAGCTTGGGATTCGTAGCGGGCTACGAGCAGTACTTC. Its protein product is CASSLGFVAGYEQYF. The full variable domain, its missing parts supplied by reference TRBV5-6 and TRBJ2-7, is DAGVTQSPTHLIKTRGQQVTLRCSPKSGHDTVSWYQQALGQGPQFIFQYYEEEERQRGNFPDRFSGHQFPNYSSELNVNALLLGDSALYLCASSLGFVAGYEQYFGPGTRLTVT.

V is TRBV10-2 and J is TRBJ2-7; 7 bases fit TRBD1. The J segment lost 8 bases and the V segment lost 0 bases, leaving 10 bases of the junction unmatched. Germline CDR1 reads WSHSY; CDR2 reads SAAADI. This CDR3 spans 15 amino acids. DNA of the CDR3: TGCGCCAGCAGTGAGTCGAACGTGCGACAGGGCAAGCAGTACTTC. This sequence encodes CASSESNVRQGKQYF.

At least ten counts were recorded for this clonotype. The chain couples TRBV28 to TRBJ2-3; possibly TRBD2 for D (5 bases). The length of the CDR3 is 13 residues. Germline loops: CDR1 MDHEN, CDR2 SYDVKM. V dropped 11 bases and J dropped 0 bases, with 12 bases sitting between them. CDR3: CAWRSTSTDTQYF. Written as DNA, the CDR3 is TGTGCCTGGAGGTCCACCAGCACAGATACGCAGTATTTT. The full variable domain, its missing parts supplied by reference TRBV28 and TRBJ2-3, is DVKVTQSSRYLVKRTGEKVFLECVQDMDHENMFWYRQDPGLGLRLIYFSYDVKMKEKGDIPEGYSVSREKKERFSLILESASTNQTSMYLCAWRSTSTDTQYFGPGTRLTVL.

Ten or more counts support this clonotype. The rearrangement joins TRBV12-3 or TRBV12-4 to TRBJ1-1; weak D call: TRBD1 (5 bases). This CDR3 has 11 amino acids. The ends were cut back, 4 bases at V and 11 bases at J, with 11 bases in the middle. The CDR3 loop is CASSYGARAFF. CDR3 in DNA: TGTGCCAGCAGTTACGGGGCACGGGCTTTCTTT.

This clonotype was detected ten times or more. The chain employs TRBV12-3 or TRBV12-4 and TRBJ2-5, with D perhaps being TRBD1 or TRBD2 (5 bases each). The length of the CDR3 is 16 residues. V was cut by 3 bases and J by 1 base, with 15 bases left in between. DNA of the CDR3: TGTGCCAGCAGTTTTTCTCGGTGGGACGGCCAAGAGACCCAGTACTTC. Protein product: CASSFSRWDGQETQYF.

Only a few counts were recorded for this clonotype. The CDR3 protein is CASSAPRDYLGDEQFF. In nucleotides, the CDR3 is TGTGCCAGCAGCGCGCCCCGGGACTACCTGGGCGATGAGCAGTTCTTC. The V gene is TRBV9, the J gene TRBJ2-1; 7 positions match TRBD2. The V and J ends lost 3 bases and 8 bases, in that order; junction bases with no gene match: 14. The CDR3 consists of 16 residues. Looked up from germline, CDR1 is SGDLS and CDR2 is YYNGEE.

This clonotype was counted ten times or more. V and J are TRBV7-6 and TRBJ2-3; perhaps TRBD1 as D (6 bases). The germline gives CDR1 SGHVS, CDR2 FNYEAQ. Trimming took 5 bases from V and 5 from J, leaving 11 bases between them. The CDR3 has 13 residues. Here the CDR3 reads CASSLTGGDTQYF. The CDR3 DNA follows: TGTGCCAGCAGCCTGACAGGCGGAGATACGCAGTATTTT.

This clonotype appeared many times. This sequence joins TRBV5-1 and TRBJ2-7, with a tentative D call TRBD2 (5 bases). CDR1 is SGHRS and CDR2 is YFSETQ in the germline V gene. The CDR3 totals 13 residues. Trimming pared 5 bases from V and 3 bases from J, leaving 12 bases between. For the CDR3, the DNA is TGCGCCAGCAGTAGGTCGGGGAACTACGAGCAGTACTTC. Amino acid sequence: CASSRSGNYEQYF.

The gene calls are TRBV6-1 and TRBJ1-4; D is unclear. CDR1 and CDR2 from the germline V gene are MNHNS and SASEGT. V was pared by 3 bases and J by 0 bases, with 2 bases between. The CDR3 sequence is 13 residues long. CDR3 nucleotide sequence: TGTGCCAGCAGTGAGACAACTAATGAAAAACTGTTTTTT. It is translated as CASSETTNEKLFF.

This clonotype was observed at least ten times. The chain uses TRBV12-3 or TRBV12-4 and TRBJ2-3, with a weak D call TRBD2 (5 bases). Trimming stripped 9 bases from V and 3 bases from J, with 13 bases between. This CDR3 region has 13 residues. CDR3 in DNA: TGTGCCAGTCTAGCCTGGGAGACAGATACGCAGTATTTT. Encoded protein: CASLAWETDTQYF.

This clonotype was recorded many times. The gene calls are TRBV7-9 and TRBJ2-7; 7 bases match TRBD1. CDR1 SEHNR and CDR2 FQNEAQ come from the germline V gene (reference sequence). The CDR3 length is 16 residues. Trimming took 4 bases from V and 4 from J; bases not matched to a gene: 13. Here the CDR3 reads CASSSWTGPKTYEQYF. The CDR3 DNA follows: TGTGCCAGCAGCTCTTGGACAGGTCCAAAGACGTACGAGCAGTACTTC.

This clonotype was counted between two and nine times. This clone may be a read error of a much larger clone one base away. In this CDR3 the conserved last residue, phenylalanine or tryptophan, is missing, so a read error is likely. J is TRBJ2-7 and V is TRBV11-1, with D unclear. CDR3 length: 18 amino acids. Per the germline V gene, CDR1 is SGHAT and CDR2 is FQDESV (reference sequence). Trimming took 1 base from V and 2 from J, leaving 21 bases between them. CDR3 sequence (DNA): TGTGCCAGCAGCTTAGTAGAGGACCTCAGACCCAGCGCCTACGAGCAGTACCTC. Its protein is CASSLVEDLRPSAYEQYL.

About this clonotype itself: A much larger clone lies a single base off, so this may be a read error. The chain is built from TRBV3-1 and TRBJ1-2; D may be TRBD1 (6 bases). Deletions cut 3 bases from V and 8 bases from J, with 19 bases between. This CDR3 region has 15 residues. Germline V gives CDR1 LGHDT, CDR2 YNNKEL (reference sequence). The CDR3 coding sequence is TGTGCCAGCAGCCATGGGGTCCCAGGGGCGAACGGCTACACCTTC. Translation gives CASSHGVPGANGYTF.

This clonotype has at least ten counts. The J gene is TRBJ2-7, the V gene TRBV9; D might be TRBD2 (5 bases). Per the germline V gene, CDR1 is SGDLS and CDR2 is YYNGEE. The CDR3 runs 14 residues. Deletions cut 4 bases from V and 1 base from J, with 12 bases between. In DNA, the CDR3 is TGTGCCAGCAGCTTCGGACTGGGGTCCTACGAGCAGTACTTC. It codes for CASSFGLGSYEQYF.

There are many counts of this clonotype. The DNA of the CDR3 is TGTGCCAGCAGTCCTAGTGCCTACCCCGGGGAGCTGTTTTTT. Its translation is CASSPSAYPGELFF. The V call is TRBV6-1, the J call TRBJ2-2, with D uncertain. The CDR3 has 14 amino acids. Trimming took 5 bases from V and 6 from J, leaving 13 bases between them. Germline V gene lookup returns CDR1 MNHNS and CDR2 SASEGT.

This clonotype turned up a few times. V gene TRBV10-3 combines with J gene TRBJ1-6, with 8 positions matching TRBD1. Germline lookup yields CDR1 ENHRY and CDR2 SYGVKD. Trimming removed 4 bases from V and 10 bases from J; junction bases left unmatched: 6. The CDR3 is 14 residues long. CDR3: CAISGGQANSPLHF. CDR3 nucleotide sequence: TGTGCCATCAGTGGGGGACAGGCTAACTCACCCCTCCACTTT.

The chain carries TRBV7-6 and TRBJ1-2; TRBD1 matches at 9 bases. The CDR3 contains 15 residues. The trim removed 4 bases at V and 5 bases at J, leaving 8 bases unmatched. Per the germline V gene, CDR1 is SGHVS and CDR2 is FNYEAQ. Here the CDR3 reads CASSSRRDRVYGYTF. As DNA, the CDR3 is TGTGCCAGCAGCTCCCGTAGGGACAGGGTTTATGGCTACACCTTC.

Concerning this clonotype itself: A single base separates this from a much larger clone, so it may be a read error. The rearrangement links TRBV29-1 to TRBJ1-2; D gene ambiguous. The CDR3 sequence is 12 residues long. Per the germline V gene, CDR1 is SQVTM and CDR2 is ANQGSEA. The V end was cut by 6 bases, the J end by 10 bases, with 18 bases between. The CDR3 region has the DNA TGCAGCGTGGACGGAACCTTAGGTGACTACACCTTC. Encoded protein: CSVDGTLGDYTF.

The V and J genes are TRBV4-1 and TRBJ2-5; TRBD2 matches at 16 bases. The CDR3 length is 19 residues. V shed 4 bases, J shed 0 bases, and the junction held 8 bases outside the gene matches. Germline V gives CDR1 MGHRA, CDR2 YSYEKL. This chain's CDR3 is CASSLTPGLAGGYQETQYF. CDR3 nucleotide sequence: TGCGCCAGCAGCCTCACGCCGGGACTAGCGGGGGGGTACCAAGAGACCCAGTACTTC.